This T cell receptor (beta chain) was documented in a study of shared clonotypes between healthy human individuals. Overall study findings and caveats: How much donors shared clonotypes was expected to be affected by sequencing depth. Shared across a handful of donors were around 5% of the naive CD4 clonotypes.

Clones were sequenced by immunoSEQ multiplex PCR, and TCRdb holds only the in-frame ones, with some missing. Of more than 2 million clones in the sample, just under 95% were seen once. The germline V and J ends were trimmed by 3 bases and 7 bases, with 6 bases remaining between them. The CDR3 contains 11 residues. The V gene's germline CDR1 is SGHVS and CDR2 FQNEAQ. Naive CD8 cells lacked CD45RO and underwent positive selection for CCR7, leaving out terminally differentiated effector memory CD45RA+ cells. Note on this clone: As yet, its antigen is unknown. The sample holds other DNA sequences that translate to the same CDR3.

The V gene is TRBV7-8, the J gene TRBJ2-5; no definite D call. This receptor was identified in a young man in good health. The sequenced sample consisted of naive CD8+ T cells sorted from blood. CDR3 loop: CASSLDGTQYF. The CDR3 nucleotides are TGTGCCAGCAGCTTGGATGGGACCCAGTACTTC.